A selection of T cell receptor beta chains follows, all from one sample in a study of blood T cell repertoires in COVID-19. The method was immunoSEQ multiplex PCR; TCRdb's version includes in-frame clones alone and lacks a portion of them. The table has 130,000 to 150,000 clones, 84% seen once. Sequenced input: peripheral blood. These receptors were collected from a human donor in a cohort sampled during active COVID-19. The conserved cysteine and the conserved F or W are not part of the CDR3 here. D genes are given only for firm matches.

j_gene	v_gene	d_gene	len	CDR3aa
TRBJ1-3	TRBV5-4	NA	13	ASSLARDSGNTIY
TRBJ2-3	TRBV27	NA	15	ASSLSPQRAHTDTQY
TRBJ1-1	TRBV7-9	NA	13	ASSLVAGANTEAF
TRBJ1-1	TRBV15	NA	13	ATSRERVDIGEAF
TRBJ1-4	TRBV30	NA	10	AWSVPGEKLF
TRBJ1-5	TRBV5-1	NA	12	ASSLAPGDQPQH
TRBJ2-5	TRBV6-2/TRBV6-3	TRBD2	14	ASSYLSIGLGETQY
TRBJ2-1	TRBV2	NA	15	ASSSRPRGRSYNEQF
TRBJ2-2	TRBV6-5	NA	13	ASSRRRAGTGELF
TRBJ1-2	TRBV30	NA	13	AWRPTGNSNYGYT
TRBJ1-4	TRBV7-9	TRBD1	13	ASSRGRDSLDKLF
TRBJ1-4	TRBV29-1	TRBD1	14	SVAGTGTATNEKLF
TRBJ1-5	TRBV29-1	NA	10	SVGQRNQPQH
TRBJ1-1	TRBV3-1/TRBV3-2	TRBD1	11	ASSPGTDTEAF
TRBJ1-2	TRBV6-1	TRBD1	14	ASSEAPDRGQGGYT
TRBJ1-1	TRBV18	NA	10	ASSRGDTEAF
TRBJ2-3	TRBV5-6	NA	14	ASKAGRLRSTDTQY
TRBJ2-5	TRBV4-2	TRBD2	14	ASSQDSTSGGGTQY
TRBJ1-2	TRBV23-1	NA	9	ASSLLDGYT
TRBJ2-5	TRBV5-1	NA	13	ASSTGLTDQETQY
TRBJ2-3	TRBV30	NA	11	AWKQGNIDTQY
TRBJ2-5	TRBV2	TRBD1	15	ASSGHATGNIQETQY
TRBJ2-7	TRBV6-1	NA	11	ASSEQAPYEQY
TRBJ2-3	TRBV11-2	TRBD1	12	ASSYRQGSDTQY
TRBJ2-5	TRBV5-1	TRBD2	15	ASSFGLAGGYRGTQY
TRBJ1-2	TRBV27	TRBD1	14	ASSPSYRDRGYGYT
TRBJ2-2	TRBV6-6	NA	11	ASLQGWIGELF
TRBJ1-1	TRBV24-1	NA	14	ATPGSAGALRTEAF
TRBJ1-1	TRBV6-5	NA	10	ASSPRNTEAF
TRBJ1-5	TRBV18	TRBD1	13	ASSPGQGANQPQH
TRBJ2-3	TRBV2	TRBD1	14	ASSEIRQGSTDTQY
TRBJ1-5	TRBV21-1	NA	12	ASSKSDGDQPQH
TRBJ1-1	TRBV4-1	NA	13	ASSQEKAGAAEAF
TRBJ1-1	TRBV6-5	TRBD1	11	ASGGVDRGEAF
TRBJ1-1	TRBV10-3	NA	14	AISESTQGDATEAF
TRBJ2-1	TRBV21-1	NA	15	ASSTTKTGPLYNEQF
TRBJ1-2	TRBV5-6	NA	12	ASSPLQGDYGYT
TRBJ2-1	TRBV29-1	NA	12	SVCSGNSYNEQF
TRBJ2-3	TRBV5-6	TRBD2	13	ASSILAGGRDTQY
TRBJ2-7	TRBV27	TRBD2	12	ASSPTSGVYEQY
TRBJ1-5	TRBV5-6	NA	12	ASSLAGNNQPQH
TRBJ2-7	TRBV27	TRBD2	12	ASRTGTSSHEQY
TRBJ1-2	TRBV24-1	NA	11	ATSADGHLGYT
TRBJ2-5	TRBV5-1	NA	11	ASSVGRQETQY
TRBJ1-6	TRBV28	NA	11	ASSLMRNSPLH
TRBJ1-5	TRBV29-1	TRBD1	12	SVGGQGAGQPQH
TRBJ1-1	TRBV19	NA	12	ASSIGLRSTEAF
TRBJ2-2	TRBV6-1	NA	18	ASSAHDGGVLRPNTGELF
TRBJ1-5	TRBV24-1	TRBD1	14	ATSDSQGVGNQPQH
TRBJ2-1	TRBV10-3	NA	13	AINPSDSSYNEQF
TRBJ2-7	TRBV6-5	NA	9	ATFYFGEQY
TRBJ1-2	TRBV5-1	NA	11	ASSLDKNYGYT
TRBJ2-7	TRBV6-1	TRBD2	12	ASSERGTRNEQY
TRBJ2-3	TRBV6-1	NA	14	ASSERSGASPDTQY
TRBJ1-2	TRBV15	TRBD1	14	ATSSSGTARDYGYT
TRBJ2-3	TRBV6-6	TRBD2	12	ASSYREGQNAQY
TRBJ1-1	TRBV19	TRBD1	12	ASSMGQGNTEAF
TRBJ2-3	TRBV5-8	TRBD1	11	ASSLWGQGRQY
TRBJ1-6	TRBV27	TRBD1	18	ASSLSTPGQGARHNSPLH
TRBJ2-5	TRBV5-6	TRBD2	16	ASSLGLLGGDRQETQY